This TCR beta chain was observed in a study of cytomegalovirus exposure and HLA in healthy donors. Looking at the study overall: From donors who were HLA-typed, an early data release held 75 million to 85 million unique TCRs.

13 Jbeta primers and 60 Vbeta primers were used for the PCR. Produced via immunoSEQ multiplex PCR; TCRdb's table is partial and in-frame only. The repertoire holds more than 150,000 clones, with around 84% as singletons. Notes on this clone: Its specificity is unknown.

Study observations and caveats: In terms of immune exposure information, only CMV serostatus was available. In vitro testing confirmed a few CMV-associated chains as specific for CMV antigens. In a later analysis, V- and J-gene trimming of beta chains associated with a DCLRE1C missense variant, replicated independently.

Germline assignment: CDR1 LGHNA and CDR2 YNFKEQ. The CDR3 contains 16 residues. Losses at the gene ends were 0 bases for V and 5 bases for J; bases not matched to a gene: 7. The V call is TRBV4-2, the J call TRBJ2-7; 10 bases fit TRBD2. The sequencing input was PBMCs. This receptor was identified in a woman under 30 in good health and CMV-seronegative. CDR3: CASSQDELAGPNEQYF. The CDR3 DNA is TGTGCCAGCAGCCAAGATGAACTAGCGGGACCTAACGAGCAGTACTTC.